In its sample, the clone carrying this T cell receptor (beta chain) was seen a few times. The CDR3 covers 14 residues. V lost 2 bases to trimming and J lost 1 base, with 8 bases between them. Germline-derived CDR1 and CDR2 are SGHTA and FQGNSA. Produced via immunoSEQ multiplex PCR; TCRdb's table is partial and in-frame only. Of under 250,000 clones listed, almost 85% are singletons. This specimen comes from a study of blood T cell repertoires in COVID-19. Study-wide background: Acute-phase and convalescent COVID-19 samples originated in the United States, Italy and Spain.

Those enrolled, adults aged about 18 to 89 years, came from roughly 23 US areas. Participant reports of clinical history set cohort assignment. The origin of this receptor is a woman aged 45-65 years with acute COVID-19. The chain recombines TRBV7-2 with TRBJ1-1; D uncertain. The specimen was PBMCs or T cells enriched from blood (not recorded which). The CDR3 sequence is CASSLNPRNTEAFF. In DNA form, the CDR3 reads TGTGCCAGCAGCTTAAACCCCAGGAACACTGAAGCTTTCTTT.